The subject of this entry is one T cell receptor (beta chain). No antigen is known for it. This sample was taken from a study of shared clonotypes between healthy human individuals. Measured with immunoSEQ multiplex PCR; TCRdb has only the in-frame clones, and not every one. The sample holds under 1,900,000 clones, 98% seen once. Study conclusions and caveats: Generally, naive subsets came out with larger estimated richness than memory subsets.

This receptor was obtained from a young man in good health. The sequenced material came from naive CD4+ T cells sorted from blood. Described subset: CD45RA+ positively selected.

The CDR3 sequence is CASSVSAEGRYNEQFF. In DNA, the CDR3 is TGCGCCAGCAGCGTGAGCGCGGAGGGCCGGTACAATGAGCAGTTCTTC. The gene calls are TRBV5-1 and TRBJ2-1; TRBD2 might be the D (6 bases). CDR3 length: 16 residues. The germline V gene has CDR1 SGHRS and CDR2 YFSETQ. V shed 4 bases and J shed 4 bases, with 18 bases lying between them.